This entry lists 28 T cell receptor beta chains sequenced from one sample in a study of identical twins. MiXCR, applied by TCRdb to the 5' RACE reads, yields one record per CDR3 protein. Of over 200,000 distinct CDR3 sequences in the sample, 6.5% to 8% were seen once. These records were also assigned to another study, of T cells expressing NK-cell markers.

Sequencing was done on a sample of CD8+ T cells sorted from blood. Receptors were obtained from a woman aged 18-29 years in good health.

The sample holds many counts of this clonotype. The V call is TRBV7-9, the J call TRBJ2-2, with TRBD1 identical over 8 bases. The V gene end was trimmed by 2 bases and the J gene end by 6 bases; junction bases not matched to a gene: 8. The germline V gene has CDR1 SEHNR and CDR2 FQNEAQ (reference sequence). This CDR3 spans 16 amino acids. The CDR3 DNA follows: TGTGCCAGCAGCTTACCCGGACAGGGTCCCGCCGGGGAGCTGTTTTTT. Amino acids: CASSLPGQGPAGELFF.

This clonotype was seen a handful of times. This chain uses TRBV6-2 or TRBV6-3 with TRBJ2-1, with 11 positions matching TRBD2. Germline values: CDR1 MNHEY, CDR2 SVGEGT. CDR3 length: 15 residues. The junction had 9 bases not matched to a gene; V was cut back by 6 bases and J by 8 bases. The CDR3 is CASSLTSGSFDEQFF. In DNA, the CDR3 is TGTGCCAGCAGCTTAACTAGCGGGAGTTTCGATGAGCAGTTCTTC.

The V and J genes are TRBV27 and TRBJ2-1; tentatively, D is TRBD2 (5 bases). V lost 5 bases and J lost 6, with 14 bases in between. Germline-derived CDR1 and CDR2 are MNHEY and SMNVEV (reference sequence). The CDR3 is made up of 14 amino acids. This chain's CDR3 is CASSIASSSNEQFF. The DNA of the CDR3 is TGTGCCAGCAGTATAGCGTCTTCGTCCAATGAGCAGTTCTTC.

Only a few counts were recorded for this clonotype. The chain has TRBV21-1 and TRBJ2-7; the D segment call TRBD2 is taken from the table without a DNA check. TRBV21-1 is described as a pseudogene. The CDR3 loop spans 17 amino acids. CDR3 coding DNA: TGTGCCAGCAGTCAAGGACTAGCGGGAGGGAGGACCTACGAGCAGTACTTC. Its translation is CASSQGLAGGRTYEQYF.

This clonotype showed up just a few times. V is TRBV12-3 or TRBV12-4 and J is TRBJ1-3, with a weak D call TRBD1 (6 bases). This CDR3 region has 14 residues. Trimming took 7 bases from V and 9 from J, leaving 19 bases between them. CDR3 residues: CASNPFRGGATIYF. In nucleotides, the CDR3 is TGTGCCAGCAACCCTTTCAGGGGAGGGGCCACCATATATTTT.

Only a few counts were recorded for this clonotype. The rearrangement uses TRBV7-8 and TRBJ2-3; D uncertain. The germline V gene has CDR1 SGHVS and CDR2 FQNEAQ. V lost 4 bases and J lost 2, with 10 bases in between. This CDR3 has 14 residues. DNA for the CDR3: TGTGCCAGCAGCTGGGCTAGACCCACAGATACGCAGTATTTT. This sequence encodes CASSWARPTDTQYF.

This clonotype was counted many times. This CDR3 reads CATGVADTQYF. The CDR3 nucleotides read TGTGCCACGGGGGTGGCAGATACGCAGTATTTT. The chain is built from TRBV6-5 and TRBJ2-3; tentative D call: TRBD2 (6 bases). Looked up from germline, CDR1 is MNHEY and CDR2 is SVGAGI. This CDR3 has 11 residues. The V gene lost 10 bases and the J gene lost 4 bases, with 9 bases spanning the gap.

The chain couples TRBV9 to TRBJ1-1; no clear D. Deletions cut 5 bases from V and 1 base from J, with 12 bases between. From germline, CDR1 is SGDLS and CDR2 YYNGEE. The CDR3 totals 14 residues. The CDR3 DNA is TGTGCCAGCAGTGCCCGGGCCGAGAACACTGAAGCTTTCTTT. Translating it yields CASSARAENTEAFF. Using reference TRBV9 and TRBJ1-1 for the parts outside the CDR3, the full variable domain is DSGVTQTPKHLITATGQRVTLRCSPRSGDLSVYWYQQSLDQGLQFLIQYYNGEERAKGNILERFSAQQFPDLHSELNLSSLELGDSALYFCASSARAENTEAFFGQGTRLTVV.

This clonotype was found a few times. The CDR3 sequence: CSASIRQRGEWEQFF. Here the CDR3 DNA reads TGCAGTGCTTCGATACGGCAAAGGGGGGAGTGGGAGCAGTTCTTC. The chain combines TRBV20-1 with TRBJ2-1; D could derive from TRBD1 or TRBD2 (6 bases each). Germline values: CDR1 DFQATT, CDR2 SNEGSKA (reference sequence). This CDR3 is built from 15 residues. With 5 bases removed from V and 10 bases from J, the gap between germline ends came to 24 bases.

Ten or more counts support this clonotype. V gene TRBV7-9 combines with J gene TRBJ1-1; D unresolved. V lost 0 bases, J lost 1 base, and 6 bases lay in between. Looked up from germline, CDR1 is SEHNR and CDR2 is FQNEAQ (reference sequence). This CDR3 is 14 amino acids long. DNA of the CDR3: TGTGCCAGCAGCTTAGCACCAACGAACACTGAAGCTTTCTTT. This sequence encodes CASSLAPTNTEAFF. The full variable domain, in which reference TRBV7-9 and TRBJ1-1 provide the parts outside the CDR3, is DTGVSQNPRHKITKRGQNVTFRCDPISEHNRLYWYRQTLGQGPEFLTYFQNEAQLEKSRLLSDRFSAERPKGSFSTLEIQRTEQGDSAMYLCASSLAPTNTEAFFGQGTRLTVV.

This clonotype was detected a few times. J is TRBJ2-2 and V is TRBV11-2; D unclear. Between the trimmed V and J ends, which lost 1 base and 0 bases, there was a span of 9 bases. The CDR3 has 16 amino acids. CDR1 and CDR2 from the germline V gene are SGHAT and FQNNGV. The CDR3 sequence is CASSLVDGSNTGELFF. The CDR3 bases are TGTGCCAGCAGCTTAGTAGACGGCTCGAACACCGGGGAGCTGTTTTTT.

The chain uses TRBV3-1 and TRBJ2-1; 9 bases map to TRBD2. There are 16 residues in the CDR3. V dropped 0 bases and J dropped 4; count of bases not matched to a gene: 4. The germline V gene has CDR1 LGHDT and CDR2 YNNKEL (reference sequence). The CDR3 protein is CASSQDSSGGYNEQFF. DNA of the CDR3: TGTGCCAGCAGCCAAGATTCGAGCGGGGGGTACAATGAGCAGTTCTTC.

In its sample, this clonotype was seen many times. CDR3 DNA sequence: TGTGCCAGCAGCGAGTCATATGAGCAGTTCTTC. The encoded protein is CASSESYEQFF. The rearrangement uses TRBV7-9 and TRBJ2-1; no clear D gene. The CDR3 has 11 amino acids. Germline V gene lookup returns CDR1 SEHNR and CDR2 FQNEAQ (reference sequence). Trimming cost V 5 bases and J 8 bases, with 7 bases left between them.

The rearrangement joins TRBV25-1 to TRBJ2-7; the match to TRBD2 covers 13 bases. Germline V gene sequence: CDR1 MGHDK, CDR2 SYGVNS. V lost 10 bases, J lost 4 bases, and 10 bases stayed unmatched. The CDR3 extends over 15 amino acids. Here the CDR3 reads CATTLGLAGVYEQYF. CDR3 DNA: TGTGCCACCACACTAGGACTAGCGGGAGTGTACGAGCAGTACTTC.

This clonotype was found a few times. V and J are TRBV4-2 and TRBJ1-1; no clear D gene. Germline V gene sequence: CDR1 LGHNA, CDR2 YNFKEQ. The CDR3 totals 15 residues. V shed 0 bases and J shed 11 bases, with 19 bases lying between them. The CDR3 loop is CASSQELTLFYEAFF. As DNA, the CDR3 is TGTGCCAGCAGCCAAGAATTAACGTTATTTTATGAGGCTTTCTTT.

V and J are TRBV3-1 and TRBJ2-3; D gene uncertain. Trimming took 2 bases from V and 0 from J, leaving 12 bases between them. Germline assignment: CDR1 LGHDT and CDR2 YNNKEL (reference sequence). The CDR3 is made up of 16 amino acids. The CDR3 sequence: CASSQSRDSSTDTQYF. The DNA of the CDR3 is TGTGCCAGCAGCCAATCTCGCGACTCTAGCACAGATACGCAGTATTTT.

The chain links TRBV6-5 to TRBJ1-6; unclear D gene. The CDR3 runs 11 residues. In germline, CDR1 is MNHEY, CDR2 SVGAGI. Between the trimmed V and J ends, which lost 5 bases and 5 bases, there was a span of 1 base. CDR3 sequence reads: CASSNNSPLHF. CDR3 bases: TGTGCCAGCAGTAATAATTCACCCCTCCACTTT.

This clonotype was detected many times. V gene TRBV12-3 or TRBV12-4 combines with J gene TRBJ1-2; tentative D call: TRBD1 (6 bases). The CDR3 has 14 residues. Trimming took off 5 bases at V and 7 bases at J, with 17 bases between the two ends. This CDR3 reads CASSVQGTAGGYTF. CDR3 DNA sequence: TGTGCCAGCAGTGTTCAGGGGACGGCCGGTGGCTACACCTTC.

The chain has TRBV7-6 and TRBJ2-1; 9 bases align to TRBD2. Germline CDR1 and CDR2: SGHVS and FNYEAQ. J was trimmed by 4 bases and V by 2 bases; bases with no gene match: 6. CDR3 length: 16 residues. The CDR3, as DNA: TGTGCCAGCAGCTTACCTGCTAGCGGGGAATACAATGAGCAGTTCTTC. Translating it yields CASSLPASGEYNEQFF.

This clonotype was detected ten times or more. The J gene is TRBJ2-1, the V gene TRBV7-3, with TRBD2 matching over 9 bases. In germline, CDR1 is SGHTA, CDR2 FQGTGA. The CDR3 has 15 residues. Unmatched junction bases numbered 5, after V lost 2 bases and J lost 6 bases. The CDR3: CASSLYGGGGNEQFF. The CDR3 DNA is TGTGCCAGCAGCTTATACGGCGGGGGGGGCAATGAGCAGTTCTTC.

The rearrangement joins TRBV7-3 to TRBJ2-1, with TRBD2 matching over 8 bases. V trimming: 5 bases; J trimming: 7 bases; junction bases outside the gene matches: 16. The CDR3 runs 17 residues. The germline V gene has CDR1 SGHTA and CDR2 FQGTGA. CDR3 coding DNA: TGTGCCAGCAGCCCCAGAGGAGGGGCGGGAGGTCGGAATGAGCAGTTCTTC. Its translation: CASSPRGGAGGRNEQFF.

This clonotype occurred many times. This sequence joins TRBV12-3 or TRBV12-4 and TRBJ1-1; no clear D gene. Trimming took off 3 bases at V and 5 bases at J, with 7 bases between the two ends. CDR3 size: 12 residues. The CDR3 is CASSFGQTEAFF. For the CDR3, the DNA is TGTGCCAGCAGTTTTGGGCAGACTGAAGCTTTCTTT.

The V and J genes are TRBV7-9 and TRBJ1-1; 7 bases agree with TRBD1. V trimming: 3 bases; J trimming: 1 base; junction bases outside the gene matches: 2. The CDR3 covers 14 residues. CDR1 is SEHNR, CDR2 FQNEAQ, per germline (reference sequence). CDR3 region: CASSFRDRNTEAFF. The DNA for the CDR3 is TGTGCCAGCAGCTTCAGGGACAGGAACACTGAAGCTTTCTTT.

There are a few counts of this clonotype. V is TRBV7-3 and J is TRBJ2-1; 9 bases are a match to TRBD2. Germline CDR1 reads SGHTA; CDR2 reads FQGTGA. The CDR3 is made up of 15 amino acids. Trimming removed 5 bases from V and 9 bases from J; junction bases left unmatched: 11. CDR3 DNA: TGTGCCAGCAGCATACTGCCGGGACTAGCCTCTGAGCAGTTCTTC. Protein: CASSILPGLASEQFF.

This clonotype was counted between two and nine times. V gene TRBV27 combines with J gene TRBJ2-7; no reliable D call. With 5 bases removed from V and 3 bases from J, the gap between germline ends came to 8 bases. The germline V gene has CDR1 MNHEY and CDR2 SMNVEV (reference sequence). This CDR3 spans 12 amino acids. The CDR3 loop is CASSGGLYEQYF. The CDR3 nucleotides are TGTGCCAGCAGTGGTGGCCTCTACGAGCAGTACTTC.

This clonotype was seen repeatedly, ten times or more. This chain uses TRBV7-2 with TRBJ2-7, with D perhaps being TRBD1 or TRBD2 (7 bases each). Trimming took 3 bases from V and 6 from J, leaving 15 bases between them. Germline lookup yields CDR1 SGHTA and CDR2 FQGNSA. The CDR3 has 14 residues. The DNA of the CDR3 is TGTGCCAGCAGCTTCTCCAGGGGGGGGGTCGAGCAGTACTTC. Its translation: CASSFSRGGVEQYF.

The sample holds a few counts of this clonotype. The V call is TRBV5-1, the J call TRBJ2-7, with D maybe TRBD1 (6 bases). V was cut by 0 bases and J by 6 bases, with 16 bases left in between. The CDR3 sequence is 15 residues long. Looked up from germline, CDR1 is SGHRS and CDR2 is YFSETQ. The CDR3: CASSLGDIVNSEQYF. The CDR3 DNA reads TGCGCCAGCAGCTTGGGGGACATAGTGAATAGCGAGCAGTACTTC.

This clonotype was seen a handful of times. The rearrangement uses TRBV7-2 and TRBJ2-7; D is tentatively TRBD1 or TRBD2 (5 bases each). The CDR3 extends over 14 amino acids. Germline-derived CDR1 and CDR2 are SGHTA and FQGNSA. Trimming removed 3 bases from V and 0 bases from J, with 9 bases in between. CDR3 bases: TGTGCCAGCAGCTTGGGACGGCACTCCTACGAGCAGTACTTC. Translating gives CASSLGRHSYEQYF.